This T cell receptor (beta chain) was profiled in a study of graft-versus-host responses after intestinal transplantation. The overall study: Transplant recipients had multivisceral, liver-intestinal, or isolated intestinal grafts. Findings and caveats of the study: Marrow from the recipient contained GvH clones, some of which had appeared first in ileum or blood. Early declines in HvG clones that occurred post-transplant were associated with peak circulating GvH clone levels.

Produced via immunoSEQ multiplex PCR; TCRdb's table is partial and in-frame only. Of over 75,000 clones in the sample, roughly 92% were seen once. As concerns this clone: Antigen unknown.

Germline lookup yields CDR1 PRHDT and CDR2 FYEKMQ (reference sequence). Trimming stripped 3 bases from V and 3 bases from J, with 11 bases between. The length of the CDR3 is 14 residues. This chain connects TRBV13 to TRBJ1-2; possibly TRBD1 for D (6 bases). Sequenced material: unstimulated CD8+ T cells sorted from spleen or lymph node cells, taken before transplant. The source of this sequence is a human donor who was the organ donor for an intestinal transplant. The CDR3 DNA reads as TGTGCCAGCAGCTTTAGTACAGGGCACTATGGCTACACCTTC. It codes for CASSFSTGHYGYTF.